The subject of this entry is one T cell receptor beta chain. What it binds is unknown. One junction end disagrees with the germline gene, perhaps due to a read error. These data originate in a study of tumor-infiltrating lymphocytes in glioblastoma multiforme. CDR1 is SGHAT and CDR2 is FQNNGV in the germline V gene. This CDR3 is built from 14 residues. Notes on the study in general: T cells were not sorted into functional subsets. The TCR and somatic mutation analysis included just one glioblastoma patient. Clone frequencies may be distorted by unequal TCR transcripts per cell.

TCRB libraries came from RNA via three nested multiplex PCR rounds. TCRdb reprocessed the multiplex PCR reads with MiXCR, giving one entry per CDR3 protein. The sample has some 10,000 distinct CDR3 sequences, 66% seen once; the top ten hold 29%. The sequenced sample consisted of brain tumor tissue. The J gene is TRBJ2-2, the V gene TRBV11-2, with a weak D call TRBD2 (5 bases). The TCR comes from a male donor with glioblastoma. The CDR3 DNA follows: TGTGCCGGCAGCTTAGGTGTAGATCCCGGGGAGCTGTTTTTC. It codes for CAGSLGVDPGELFF.